Listed here are 5 T cell receptor beta chains from one sample, sequenced in a study of cytomegalovirus exposure and HLA in healthy donors. Use of 60 Vbeta and 13 Jbeta primers characterized the PCR. Data came from immunoSEQ multiplex PCR; TCRdb stores just in-frame clones and leaves some out. The sample has about 140,000 clones, approximately 83% seen once. The specimen was PBMCs. These receptors were taken from a male donor in good health and CMV-seronegative.

The chain has TRBV9 and TRBJ1-2; 12 nucleotides align to TRBD1. Germline V gene sequence: CDR1 SGDLS, CDR2 YYNGEE. The trim removed 0 bases at V and 4 bases at J, leaving 4 bases unmatched. The CDR3 has 16 residues. CDR3: CASSVAGQGASYGYTF. In DNA form, the CDR3 reads TGTGCCAGCAGCGTAGCGGGACAGGGGGCCAGCTATGGCTACACCTTC.

In its sample, this clone was seen a few times. V gene TRBV5-1 combines with J gene TRBJ2-1; 10 bases align to TRBD1. J gave up 8 bases and V 4 bases, and 9 bases lay outside the gene matches. This CDR3 is 15 amino acids long. Per germline, CDR1 SGHRS and CDR2 YFSETQ. CDR3: CASSPPGTGDDEQFF. DNA of the CDR3: TGCGCCAGCAGCCCCCCAGGGACAGGGGACGATGAGCAGTTCTTC.

The V call is TRBV30, the J call TRBJ2-7; a possible D gene is TRBD1 (6 bases). Germline V gene data show CDR1 as GTSNPN and CDR2 as SVGIG (reference sequence). Trimming stripped 2 bases from V and 2 bases from J, with 10 bases between. The CDR3 totals 13 residues. The CDR3 sequence is CAWSWDIAYEQYF. In DNA, the CDR3 is TGTGCCTGGAGTTGGGACATAGCCTACGAGCAGTACTTC. Using reference TRBV30 and TRBJ2-7 for the parts outside the CDR3, the full variable domain is SQTIHQWPATLVQPVGSPLSLECTVEGTSNPNLYWYRQAAGRGLQLLFYSVGIGQISSEVPQNLSASRPQDRQFILSSKKLLLSDSGFYLCAWSWDIAYEQYFGPGTRLTVT.

This clone was picked up a small number of times. The gene calls are TRBV23-1 and TRBJ2-5; 9 bases match TRBD1. The DNA end lines up better with TRBJ2-7; the J call may be wrong. TRBV23-1 is given ORF status, its function remaining uncertain. This CDR3 is 20 amino acids long. The CDR3 DNA follows: TGCGCCAGCAGTCAAGGATTCAGGGGGACAGGGCACCAAAGCTCCTACGAGCAGTACTTC. It specifies CASSQGFRGTGHQSSYEQYF.

This clone was counted between two and nine times. The J gene is TRBJ2-7, the V gene TRBV21-1; TRBD2 is taken as the D call from the table, unchecked against the DNA. TRBV21-1 has pseudogene status. The length of the CDR3 is 17 residues. In DNA, the CDR3 is TGTGCCAGCAGCAAAGCGCTTCCTAGCACCCGCTCCTACGAGCAGTACTTC. It yields the protein CASSKALPSTRSYEQYF.